Listed here are 21 T cell receptor beta chains from one sample, sequenced in a study of blood T cell repertoires in COVID-19. The protocol was immunoSEQ multiplex PCR, while the TCRdb copy is restricted to in-frame clones and leaves out a portion. This table holds fewer than 250,000 clones, around 88% found once. Input material: peripheral blood. The receptors derive from a woman older than 75 with COVID-19, enrolled during active disease.

The V and J genes are TRBV7-2 and TRBJ2-5; D gene uncertain. CDR3 length: 14 amino acids. V was trimmed by 5 bases and J by 5 bases, leaving 15 bases between them. In germline, CDR1 is SGHTA, CDR2 FQGNSA. The CDR3 nucleotides are TGTGCCAGCAGCCCACGGTCCAAACGGGAGACCCAGTACTTC. Translation: CASSPRSKRETQYF. Combining the CDR3 with reference TRBV7-2 and TRBJ2-5 gives the whole variable domain GAGVSQSPSNKVTEKGKDVELRCDPISGHTALYWYRQSLGQGLEFLIYFQGNSAPDKSGLPSDRFSAERTGGSVSTLTIQRTQQEDSAVYLCASSPRSKRETQYFGPGTRLLVL.

This CDR3 reads CAISDRETQYF. The CDR3 DNA reads as TGTGCCATCAGTGATCGGGAGACCCAGTACTTC. This sequence joins TRBV10-3 and TRBJ2-5; no clear D gene. The CDR3 length is 11 residues. Per germline, CDR1 ENHRY and CDR2 SYGVKD. The ends were cut back, 3 bases at V and 5 bases at J, with 4 bases in the middle.

Points on this clone: Relative to the germline gene, one junction end is altered; a read error may explain this. Other nucleotide sequences in the sample specify the same CDR3. V gene TRBV5-1 combines with J gene TRBJ1-1; maybe TRBD1 (5 bases). Germline-derived CDR1 and CDR2 are SGHRS and YFSETQ. The CDR3 is 14 residues long. The CDR3 here is CASTLSNLDTEAFF. CDR3 in DNA: TGCGCCAGCACCCTATCCAATTTGGACACTGAAGCTTTTTTT.

V usage is TRBV7-9 and J usage is TRBJ1-1, with TRBD1 identical over 7 bases. Germline V CDR1 and CDR2: SEHNR, FQNEAQ (reference sequence). V shed 5 bases, J shed 6 bases, and the junction held 18 bases outside the gene matches. This CDR3 comprises 17 residues. CDR3 sequence reads: CASSPELQGPQVAEAFF. The CDR3 DNA follows: TGTGCCAGCAGCCCCGAGTTACAGGGGCCCCAGGTCGCTGAAGCTTTCTTT.

J is TRBJ2-7 and V is TRBV7-2; 9 positions agree with TRBD2. CDR3 length: 17 residues. The germline gives CDR1 SGHTA, CDR2 FQGNSA. J was trimmed by 5 bases and V by 2 bases; bases with no gene match: 13. The CDR3 region is CASSLSRGGTLPHEQYF. The CDR3 DNA is TGTGCCAGCAGCTTATCGCGGGGGGGAACCCTCCCCCACGAGCAGTACTTC.

CDR3 sequence: CASSPISGGTEAFF. CDR3 sequence (DNA): TGTGCCAGCAGTCCTATTTCGGGGGGCACTGAAGCTTTCTTT. The chain uses TRBV2 and TRBJ1-1, with D possibly matching TRBD1 (5 bases). The length of the CDR3 is 14 residues. With 5 bases removed from V and 4 bases from J, the gap between germline ends came to 14 bases. CDR1 SNHLY and CDR2 FYNNEI come from the germline V gene.

The rearrangement links TRBV28 to TRBJ1-4; 7 bases line up with TRBD1. The CDR3 consists of 14 residues. The germline V gene encodes CDR1 MDHEN and CDR2 SYDVKM. V lost 2 bases and J lost 8; bases outside the gene matches: 5. DNA of the CDR3: TGTGCCAGCAGTTTACCCCAGGGGGAGGAAAAACTGTTTTTT. Translation gives CASSLPQGEEKLFF.

The gene calls are TRBV28 and TRBJ1-2; maybe TRBD1 (6 bases). The CDR3 extends over 12 amino acids. CDR1 is MDHEN, CDR2 SYDVKM, per germline. With 9 bases removed from V and 2 bases from J, the gap between germline ends came to 10 bases. The CDR3, as DNA: TGTGCCAGTTGGGGGCGGAACTATGGCTACACCTTC. As protein: CASWGRNYGYTF.

The chain uses TRBV5-6 and TRBJ2-1, with 15 bases lining up with TRBD2. Per the germline V gene, CDR1 is SGHDT and CDR2 is YYEEEE. This CDR3 has 19 residues. The V segment lost 3 bases and the J segment 0 bases; nucleotides outside the gene matches: 7. Here the CDR3 DNA reads TGTGCCAGCAGCTGGGGACTAGCGGGGGGTCAACCCTCCTACAATGAGCAGTTCTTC. Its translation: CASSWGLAGGQPSYNEQFF.

This rearrangement joins TRBV9 to TRBJ1-1; 7 bases are a match to TRBD1. The CDR3 loop spans 14 amino acids. V gave up 3 bases and J gave up 5 bases; unmatched junction bases: 7. Germline V gene data show CDR1 as SGDLS and CDR2 as YYNGEE. CDR3 protein: CASSAGTDKTEAFF. The CDR3 nucleotides read TGTGCCAGCAGCGCCGGGACAGATAAGACTGAAGCTTTCTTT.

The gene calls are TRBV4-3 and TRBJ1-3; D might be TRBD1 (5 bases). Germline CDR1 and CDR2: LGHNA and YSLEER. This CDR3 spans 18 amino acids. V was clipped by 0 bases and J by 5 bases, with 20 bases between them. CDR3 sequence reads: CASSQDPAAEGRRNTIYF. CDR3 sequence (DNA): TGCGCCAGCAGCCAAGACCCGGCGGCGGAGGGACGGCGAAACACCATATATTTT.

This clone was picked up one time. The J gene is TRBJ2-5, the V gene TRBV30; 10 bases align to TRBD1. The germline V gene encodes CDR1 GTSNPN and CDR2 SVGIG (reference sequence). With V trimmed by 4 bases and J by 5 bases, 7 bases remained unmatched. This CDR3 contains 14 residues. The CDR3 reads CAWNRQGALETQYF. The DNA of the CDR3 is TGTGCCTGGAACCGACAGGGGGCATTGGAGACCCAGTACTTC.

In its sample, this clone was seen once. The chain is built from TRBV5-4 and TRBJ1-2; weak D call: TRBD1 (5 bases). The V and J ends lost 3 bases and 4 bases respectively, with 16 bases between them. The germline V gene has CDR1 SGHNT and CDR2 YYREEE (reference sequence). This CDR3 comprises 15 residues. DNA for the CDR3: TGTGCCAGCAGCTCAATGGACACGTTTGGCTATGGCTACACCTTC. As protein: CASSSMDTFGYGYTF.

This chain connects TRBV18 to TRBJ1-1; 8 bases line up with TRBD1. J gave up 2 bases and V 8 bases, and 4 bases lay outside the gene matches. The CDR3 contains 13 residues. Per the germline V gene, CDR1 is KGHSH and CDR2 is LQKENI. For the CDR3, the DNA is TGTGCCAGCCCCGGGACAGGCAACACTGAAGCTTTCTTT. Amino acids: CASPGTGNTEAFF.

The V call is TRBV3-1 (or the pseudogene TRBV3-2), the J call TRBJ2-1; 9 bases match TRBD2. Germline values: CDR1 LGHDT, CDR2 YNNKEL (reference sequence). This CDR3 region has 17 residues. V was clipped by 4 bases and J by 6 bases; unmatched bases: 13. The CDR3 here is CASSRLPAGGLGNEQFF. In nucleotides, the CDR3 is TGTGCCAGCAGCCGATTGCCAGCGGGGGGCTTAGGCAATGAGCAGTTCTTC.

The chain recombines TRBV15 with TRBJ1-2; 9 nucleotides align to TRBD1. From germline, CDR1 is LNHNV and CDR2 YYDKDF (reference sequence). CDR3 length: 14 residues. J was trimmed by 7 bases and V by 2 bases; bases with no gene match: 5. CDR3 amino acids: CATSRSQGASGYTF. DNA of the CDR3: TGTGCCACCAGCAGATCACAGGGGGCGAGTGGCTACACCTTC.

This chain links TRBV2 with TRBJ1-1; D call uncertain. CDR3 length equals 15 residues. The ends were cut back, 7 bases at V and 1 base at J, with 16 bases in the middle. Germline loops: CDR1 SNHLY, CDR2 FYNNEI. Written as DNA, the CDR3 is TGTGCCAGCACTCCCTCCTCACATACGAACACTGAAGCTTTCTTT. Translated, it gives CASTPSSHTNTEAFF.

The gene calls are TRBV2 and TRBJ2-5; 7 bases align to TRBD2. CDR1 is SNHLY, CDR2 FYNNEI, per germline. J gave up 5 bases and V 7 bases, and 7 bases lay outside the gene matches. The CDR3 runs 13 residues. The CDR3 DNA reads TGTGCCAGCACTATACTAGCGCCCGAGACCCAGTACTTC. Translating gives CASTILAPETQYF.

V and J are TRBV18 and TRBJ1-4, with D maybe TRBD1 (5 bases). This CDR3 has 15 amino acids. The V end was cut by 0 bases, the J end by 8 bases, with 13 bases between. In germline, CDR1 is KGHSH, CDR2 LQKENI. CDR3 coding DNA: TGTGCCAGCTCACCACCCGGGCAGGGTTGGGAAAAACTGTTTTTT. Translating it yields CASSPPGQGWEKLFF.

J is TRBJ2-5 and V is TRBV11-2; maybe TRBD2 (7 bases). Germline CDR1 SGHAT, CDR2 FQNNGV. The CDR3 extends over 15 amino acids. V lost 2 bases to trimming and J lost 0 bases, with 10 bases between them. Here the CDR3 DNA reads TGTGCCAGCAGCTTAAGGGGGGGCTACCAAGAGACCCAGTACTTC. Translated: CASSLRGGYQETQYF.

The genes are TRBV2 and TRBJ1-6, with TRBD1 matching over 9 bases. Germline V gene data show CDR1 as SNHLY and CDR2 as FYNNEI. The CDR3 loop spans 15 amino acids. J lost 10 bases, V lost 6 bases, and 10 bases had no gene match. The CDR3 loop is CASRAGQGGWSPLHF. The CDR3 region has the DNA TGTGCCAGCAGAGCGGGACAGGGAGGATGGTCACCCCTCCACTTT.